This entry describes one T cell receptor beta chain. Its antigen remains unknown. The assay was immunoSEQ multiplex PCR, and TCRdb's table has in-frame clones only and misses some. The table has some 170,000 clones, 70% to 90% seen once. The germline CDR1 and CDR2 sequences are MDHEN and SYDVKM. Trimming shortened V by 3 bases and J by 4 bases, and 9 bases separated the two germline ends. The CDR3 is 14 amino acids. This specimen comes from a study of T cell responses to AZD1222 COVID-19 vaccine. Study observations and caveats: Sampling that yielded the repertoires occurred only after the peak T cell response.

The sequences come from peripheral blood, collected 28 days after the second dose of the MenACWY control vaccine. The sequence derives from an adult who received the MenACWY meningococcal vaccine as a control. The chain links TRBV28 to TRBJ2-2; D call uncertain. As DNA, the CDR3 is TGTGCCAGCAGTTTTAGGGCAGGCACCGGGGAGCTGTTTTTT. As protein: CASSFRAGTGELFF.